Listed here are 15 T cell receptor beta chains from one sample, sequenced in a study of blood T cell repertoires in COVID-19. Measured with immunoSEQ multiplex PCR; TCRdb has only the in-frame clones, and not every one. This sample yields about 140,000 clones, of which about 79% are seen a single time; 4.5% belongs to the top ten. The sample taken for sequencing was peripheral blood. The receptors were gathered from a woman aged 80 or older with active or convalescent COVID-19.

The chain employs TRBV9 and TRBJ2-3, with 10 bases fitting TRBD2. J lost 4 bases, V lost 4 bases, and 6 bases had no gene match. CDR1 and CDR2 (germline): SGDLS, YYNGEE. CDR3 length: 15 amino acids. DNA of the CDR3: TGTGCCAGCAGCTCCAGCGGGGGGGCTCCAGATACGCAGTATTTT. The encoded protein is CASSSSGGAPDTQYF.

The V and J genes are TRBV7-8 and TRBJ1-1; no firm D call. Germline V gene sequence: CDR1 SGHVS, CDR2 FQNEAQ. The CDR3 has 14 residues. The germline V and J ends were trimmed by 2 bases and 0 bases, with 7 bases remaining between them. The CDR3 bases are TGTGCCAGCAGCTTATTCAGTCTGAACACTGAAGCTTTCTTT. It translates to CASSLFSLNTEAFF.

The chain combines TRBV28 with TRBJ1-5, with D unclear. Germline lookup yields CDR1 MDHEN and CDR2 SYDVKM. The CDR3 consists of 12 residues. The ends were cut back, 2 bases at V and 5 bases at J, with 4 bases in the middle. The CDR3 nucleotides are TGTGCCAGCAGTTTACAGGATCAGCCCCAGCATTTT. Translating it yields CASSLQDQPQHF.

This chain links TRBV9 with TRBJ2-3, with D maybe TRBD1 (7 bases). Trimming removed 0 bases from V and 1 base from J, with 12 bases in between. CDR1 is SGDLS, CDR2 YYNGEE, per germline. The CDR3 is 16 amino acids. The CDR3 here is CASSVAGGRGTDTQYF. Here the CDR3 DNA reads TGTGCCAGCAGCGTAGCAGGGGGGCGGGGCACAGATACGCAGTATTTT. Complete variable domain (other parts from reference TRBV9 and TRBJ2-3): DSGVTQTPKHLITATGQRVTLRCSPRSGDLSVYWYQQSLDQGLQFLIQYYNGEERAKGNILERFSAQQFPDLHSELNLSSLELGDSALYFCASSVAGGRGTDTQYFGPGTRLTVL.

The rearrangement uses TRBV28 and TRBJ1-1; 7 nucleotides line up with TRBD1. The germline CDR1 and CDR2 sequences are MDHEN and SYDVKM. The V and J ends lost 3 bases and 3 bases, in that order; junction bases with no gene match: 4. This CDR3 is built from 14 residues. CDR3 nucleotides: TGTGCCAGCAGTTTGGACAGGAAGTACACTGAAGCTTTCTTT. Amino acid sequence: CASSLDRKYTEAFF.

The chain employs TRBV28 and TRBJ1-2; D unclear. CDR3 length: 13 amino acids. V dropped 5 bases and J dropped 3 bases, with 10 bases sitting between them. Germline V gene sequence: CDR1 MDHEN, CDR2 SYDVKM. DNA of the CDR3: TGTGCCAGCAGTCTTCCTCAGGACTATGGCTACACCTTC. Translated: CASSLPQDYGYTF.

The chain links TRBV7-8 to TRBJ2-3; perhaps TRBD2 as D (5 bases). Germline V gene data show CDR1 as SGHVS and CDR2 as FQNEAQ. Trimming shortened V by 5 bases and J by 1 base, and 13 bases separated the two germline ends. There are 15 residues in the CDR3. CDR3 loop: CASSPLVAGTDTQYF. The CDR3 DNA reads as TGTGCCAGCAGCCCACTAGTAGCCGGCACAGATACGCAGTATTTT.

The chain uses TRBV5-1 and TRBJ1-5, with D hard to call. There are 14 residues in the CDR3. Germline lookup yields CDR1 SGHRS and CDR2 YFSETQ. V lost 0 bases to trimming and J lost 1 base, with 5 bases between them. The CDR3 DNA sequence: TGCGCCAGCAGCTTGGGACACAGCAATCAGCCCCAGCATTTT. Its translation: CASSLGHSNQPQHF.

The chain couples TRBV6-6 to TRBJ2-1; D call uncertain. CDR1 is MNHNY and CDR2 is SVGAGI in the germline V gene (reference sequence). V dropped 8 bases and J dropped 6 bases, with 17 bases sitting between them. The CDR3 sequence is 14 residues long. The CDR3 nucleotides read TGTGCCAGCCTCAACTCGAACGTAGCCAATGAGCAGTTCTTC. Protein: CASLNSNVANEQFF.

V is TRBV20-1 and J is TRBJ2-5, with D possibly matching TRBD2 (6 bases). Per the germline V gene, CDR1 is DFQATT and CDR2 is SNEGSKA (reference sequence). The CDR3 runs to 14 residues. V lost 3 bases and J lost 2, with 13 bases in between. The CDR3 loop is CSASLWDLQETQYF. The CDR3 nucleotides are TGCAGTGCTAGTCTCTGGGACTTACAAGAGACCCAGTACTTC.

The genes are TRBV5-5 and TRBJ1-6; no clear D. The ends were cut back, 1 base at V and 8 bases at J, with 7 bases in the middle. The germline gives CDR1 SGHKS, CDR2 YYEKEE (reference sequence). This CDR3 has 13 amino acids. The CDR3 region is CASSLSGDSPLHF. CDR3 DNA: TGTGCCAGCAGCTTGTCCGGAGATTCACCCCTCCACTTT.

The chain has TRBV28 and TRBJ2-4; the match to TRBD1 covers 9 bases. J was trimmed by 9 bases and V by 5 bases; bases with no gene match: 8. The CDR3 is 14 amino acids. Germline V CDR1 and CDR2: MDHEN, SYDVKM. CDR3 DNA: TGTGCCAGCAGTGACCGGGACAGGGTCTTCATTCAGTACTTC. Protein sequence: CASSDRDRVFIQYF.

This clone was counted ten times or more. The chain combines TRBV7-8 with TRBJ2-2, with D tentatively TRBD1 (6 bases). CDR1 and CDR2 from the germline V gene are SGHVS and FQNEAQ. The CDR3 has 13 amino acids. V was pared by 2 bases and J by 5 bases, with 6 bases between. The CDR3: CASSLQGTGELFF. Here the CDR3 DNA reads TGTGCCAGCAGCTTACAGGGGACCGGGGAGCTGTTTTTT.

This clone was counted a few times. This chain connects TRBV6-2 or TRBV6-3 to TRBJ1-2, with D uncertain. The CDR3 has 14 residues. Trimming cost V 0 bases and J 4 bases, with 9 bases left between them. Germline V gives CDR1 MNHEY, CDR2 SVGEGT. The CDR3 loop is CASSYSNSLYGYTF. The CDR3 bases are TGTGCCAGCAGTTACTCGAACAGTCTCTATGGCTACACCTTC.

The rearrangement uses TRBV7-3 and TRBJ2-1; the match to TRBD1 covers 10 bases. The germline gives CDR1 SGHTA, CDR2 FQGTGA. This CDR3 is built from 15 residues. V shed 6 bases, J shed 5 bases, and the junction held 7 bases outside the gene matches. CDR3 amino acids: CASSPDRGRHNEQFF. CDR3 in DNA: TGTGCCAGCAGTCCCGACAGGGGGCGCCACAATGAGCAGTTCTTC.